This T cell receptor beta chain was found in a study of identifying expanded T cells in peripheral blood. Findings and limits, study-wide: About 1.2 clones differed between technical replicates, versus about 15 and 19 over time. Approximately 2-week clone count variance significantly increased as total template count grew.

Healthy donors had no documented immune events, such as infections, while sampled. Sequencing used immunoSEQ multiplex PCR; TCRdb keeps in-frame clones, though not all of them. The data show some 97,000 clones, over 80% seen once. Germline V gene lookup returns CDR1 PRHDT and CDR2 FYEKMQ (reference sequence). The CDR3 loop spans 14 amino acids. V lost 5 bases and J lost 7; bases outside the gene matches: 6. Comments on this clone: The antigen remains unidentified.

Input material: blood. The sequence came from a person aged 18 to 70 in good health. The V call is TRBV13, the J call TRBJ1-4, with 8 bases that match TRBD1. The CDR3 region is CASSTRQGTEKLFF. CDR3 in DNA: TGTGCCAGCAGCACCCGACAGGGGACTGAAAAACTGTTTTTT.